The clone carrying this TCR beta chain showed up just once. This entry is derived from a study of T cell repertoires in ileal Crohn's disease. Losses at the gene ends were 5 bases for V and 11 bases for J; bases not matched to a gene: 8. The V gene's germline CDR1 is SSHAT and CDR2 FNYEAQ (reference sequence). The CDR3 covers 13 residues. Here immunoSEQ multiplex PCR was the method, and the copy in TCRdb shows in-frame clones only, minus some. This sample has approximately 5,000 clones, with 81% found just once. This TCR was recovered from an adult with Crohn's disease. This sequence joins TRBV7-7 and TRBJ2-1; 8 bases agree with TRBD1. Sample: ileal tissue. In nucleotides, the CDR3 is TGTGCCAGCAGCCTACTCGGACAGGGACAGCAGTTCTTC. As protein: CASSLLGQGQQFF.